This T cell receptor (beta chain) originates from a study of post-analysis software for immune sequencing data. Prepared libraries of TCR beta cDNA carried unique molecular identifiers. Starting from around 0.96 to 9.9 million T cells, the study yielded about 500,000 cDNA molecules. TCRdb redid the calling of the PCR reads with MiXCR, one entry per CDR3 protein. The sample has 380,000 or so distinct CDR3 sequences; less than 40% are singletons. Worth noting for this clonotype: Its antigen is unidentified. Relative to the germline gene, one junction end is altered; a read error may explain this.

Study-wide results and limits: Same-batch preparations were strongly co-clustered by F measure.

Sequences were obtained from blood. The TCR originated in a girl aged 10-17 years with multiple sclerosis.

CDR3 loop: CAASGVWQGEQYF. The DNA for the CDR3 is TGTGCCGCCAGCGGAGTTTGGCAGGGCGAGCAGTACTTC. The V call is TRBV15, the J call TRBJ2-5; D might be TRBD1 or TRBD2, each matching 5 bases. Judging by the DNA end, TRBJ2-7 fits better; the J call may be wrong. This CDR3 has 13 amino acids. CDR1 and CDR2 from the germline V gene are LNHNV and YYDKDF (reference sequence).